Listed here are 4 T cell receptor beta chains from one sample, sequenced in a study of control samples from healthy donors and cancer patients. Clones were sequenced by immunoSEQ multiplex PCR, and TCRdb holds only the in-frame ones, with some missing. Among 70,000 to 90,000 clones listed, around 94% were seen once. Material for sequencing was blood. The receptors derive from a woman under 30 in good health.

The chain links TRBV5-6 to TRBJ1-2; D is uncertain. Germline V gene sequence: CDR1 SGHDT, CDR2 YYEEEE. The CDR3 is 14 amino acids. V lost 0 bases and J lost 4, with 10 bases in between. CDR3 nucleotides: TGTGCCAGCAGCTTGGGGGTTTTGAGCTATGGCTACACCTTC. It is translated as CASSLGVLSYGYTF.

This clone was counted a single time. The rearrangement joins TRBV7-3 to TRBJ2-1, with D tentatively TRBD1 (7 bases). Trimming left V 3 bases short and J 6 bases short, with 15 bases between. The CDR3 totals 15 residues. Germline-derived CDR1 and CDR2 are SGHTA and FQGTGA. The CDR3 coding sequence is TGTGCCAGCAGCTTCAGGGGGGTCCAGTTCAATGAGCAGTTCTTC. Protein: CASSFRGVQFNEQFF.

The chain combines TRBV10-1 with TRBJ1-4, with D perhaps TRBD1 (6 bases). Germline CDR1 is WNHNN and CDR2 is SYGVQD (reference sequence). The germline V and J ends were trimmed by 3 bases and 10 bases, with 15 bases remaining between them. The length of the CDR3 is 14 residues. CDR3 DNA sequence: TGCGCCAGCAGTGAAGGGACACCGGGTGGAAAACTGTTTTTT. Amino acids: CASSEGTPGGKLFF.

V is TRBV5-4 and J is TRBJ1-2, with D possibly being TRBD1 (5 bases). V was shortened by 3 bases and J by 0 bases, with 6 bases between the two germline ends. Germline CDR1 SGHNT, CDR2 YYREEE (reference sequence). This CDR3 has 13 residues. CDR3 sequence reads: CASSSGPNYGYTF. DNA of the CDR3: TGTGCCAGCAGCTCGGGACCTAACTATGGCTACACCTTC.